The clone carrying this T cell receptor beta chain appeared many times. The sample is drawn from a study of blood T cells in healthy people across ages. Germline-derived CDR1 and CDR2 are DFQATT and SNEGSKA (reference sequence). V was pared by 1 base and J by 7 bases, with 6 bases of the junction left unmatched. The CDR3 has 13 amino acids. The second PCR ran about 6 to 11 cycles with a sample-barcoded 5' primer and J-beta primers. TCRdb processed the 5' RACE reads anew with MiXCR; each CDR3 protein has one entry. The table shows 1.5 million to 2 million distinct CDR3 sequences, with 30% to 40% occurring only once. Each donor had 8.5 to 10 milliliters of peripheral blood drawn.

This TCR was sampled from a woman in her 30s in good health. The rearrangement uses TRBV20-1 and TRBJ2-5; 7 nucleotides align to TRBD1. Specimen: blood. The CDR3 sequence is CSARVGAGGTQYF. In DNA, the CDR3 is TGCAGTGCTAGAGTCGGGGCAGGGGGGACCCAGTACTTC.